Shown below are 5 T cell receptor beta chains from a single sample sequenced in a study of siplizumab effects on memory and regulatory T cells. Profiling relied on immunoSEQ multiplex PCR, and the TCRdb table lists in-frame clones only, not all of them. The table lists some 100,000 clones, roughly nine tenths of them singletons. The sequenced material came from Tregs sorted from blood. The receptors originated from a human donor in good health.

V gene TRBV19 combines with J gene TRBJ2-1; TRBD2 matches 7 bases. Per germline, CDR1 LNHDA and CDR2 SQIVND (reference sequence). The trim removed 3 bases at V and 4 bases at J, leaving 9 bases unmatched. This CDR3 contains 16 residues. CDR3 bases: TGTGCCAGTAGTATCCCCCCTAGCGGACCATACAATGAGCAGTTCTTC. This gives the protein CASSIPPSGPYNEQFF.

This chain connects TRBV7-9 to TRBJ1-1, with TRBD1 identical over 10 bases. Germline V gives CDR1 SEHNR, CDR2 FQNEAQ (reference sequence). The CDR3 covers 14 residues. Trimming at V came to 4 bases and at J to 5 bases, leaving 4 bases not matched to a gene. CDR3 nucleotides: TGTGCCAGCAGCTCCCGGGACAGGGGTACTGAAGCTTTCTTT. It yields the protein CASSSRDRGTEAFF.

V usage is TRBV19 and J usage is TRBJ1-5; unclear D gene. Trimming left V 3 bases short and J 2 bases short, with 23 bases between. The CDR3 is 19 residues long. Germline assignment: CDR1 LNHDA and CDR2 SQIVND (reference sequence). This CDR3 is CASSISNRRAMLGNQPQHF. CDR3 sequence (DNA): TGTGCCAGTAGTATCAGTAACAGACGGGCTATGTTGGGCAATCAGCCCCAGCATTTT.

The chain carries TRBV5-1 and TRBJ2-1, with 7 bases aligning to TRBD2. The germline gives CDR1 SGHRS, CDR2 YFSETQ. The CDR3 sequence is 14 residues long. The V gene end was trimmed by 0 bases and the J gene end by 6 bases; junction bases not matched to a gene: 3. The CDR3 bases are TGCGCCAGCAGCTTGGTTACGGGGGGCAATGAGCAGTTCTTC. Translated, it gives CASSLVTGGNEQFF.

This chain uses TRBV6-6 with TRBJ1-2; possible D gene TRBD1, 6 bases. Trimming took off 0 bases at V and 3 bases at J, with 14 bases between the two ends. The CDR3 extends over 16 amino acids. The germline gives CDR1 MNHNY, CDR2 SVGAGI (reference sequence). In nucleotides, the CDR3 is TGTGCCAGCAGTTACTCGAAAAGTAGACAGGACTATGGCTACACCTTC. This translates into CASSYSKSRQDYGYTF.